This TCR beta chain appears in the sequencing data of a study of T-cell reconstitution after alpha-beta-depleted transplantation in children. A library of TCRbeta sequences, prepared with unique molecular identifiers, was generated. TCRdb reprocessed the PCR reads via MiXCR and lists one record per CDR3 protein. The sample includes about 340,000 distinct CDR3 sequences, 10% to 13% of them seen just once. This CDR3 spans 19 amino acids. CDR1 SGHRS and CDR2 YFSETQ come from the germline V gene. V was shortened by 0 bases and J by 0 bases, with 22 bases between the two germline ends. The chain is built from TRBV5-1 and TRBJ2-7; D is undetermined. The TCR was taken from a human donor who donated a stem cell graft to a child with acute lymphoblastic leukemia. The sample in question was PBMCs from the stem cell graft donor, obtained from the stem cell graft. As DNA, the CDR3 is TGCGCCAGCAGCTTGGAACGGCCAGAATCCGACTGGAGCTCCTACGAGCAGTACTTC. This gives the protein CASSLERPESDWSSYEQYF.